Below, 7 T cell receptor beta chains from the same sample are listed, as sequenced in a study of shared clonotypes between healthy human individuals. The data were produced by immunoSEQ multiplex PCR, yet TCRdb's version contains in-frame clones alone and is incomplete. This table holds 2 million to 3 million clones, 93% found once. The sample taken for sequencing was naive CD4+ T cells from PBMCs. Regarding subset: CD45RA+ positively selected. The receptors were sampled from a young man in good health. Some clones in this sample may be carry-over from other donors' samples.

The chain combines TRBV30 with TRBJ2-7; 7 bases are shared with TRBD1. V lost 2 bases, J lost 2 bases, and 9 bases stayed unmatched. The CDR3 extends over 15 amino acids. Germline V CDR1 and CDR2: GTSNPN, SVGIG (reference sequence). CDR3 amino acids: CAWSRFPGQPYEQYF. The DNA for the CDR3 is TGTGCCTGGAGTCGATTTCCGGGACAGCCCTACGAGCAGTACTTC.

The chain uses TRBV7-9 and TRBJ1-1; tentatively, D is TRBD1 (6 bases). CDR1 and CDR2 (germline): SEHNR, FQNEAQ (reference sequence). The V end lost 6 bases, the J end lost 1 base, and 18 bases lay between the germline ends. The CDR3 is 16 amino acids. CDR3 residues: CASSRLGGEPNTEAFF. The CDR3 DNA sequence: TGTGCCAGCAGTCGGTTGGGGGGCGAACCGAACACTGAAGCTTTCTTT.

V and J are TRBV2 and TRBJ2-7; 9 positions agree with TRBD1. CDR3 length: 13 amino acids. The germline V gene has CDR1 SNHLY and CDR2 FYNNEI. The V and J ends lost 6 bases and 7 bases, in that order; junction bases with no gene match: 7. The CDR3 protein is CASRETGGWEQYF. In DNA form, the CDR3 reads TGTGCCAGCAGGGAGACAGGGGGGTGGGAGCAGTACTTC.

CDR3 protein: CASSQDSRPNGYTF. CDR3 bases: TGCGCCAGCAGCCAAGATTCCCGACCCAACGGCTACACCTTC. The V and J genes are TRBV4-3 and TRBJ1-2; D is unclear. Trimming took 0 bases from V and 8 from J, leaving 13 bases between them. The CDR3 has 14 residues. CDR1 and CDR2 (germline): LGHNA, YSLEER.

This chain joins TRBV7-9 and TRBJ1-1, with 8 bases lining up with TRBD1. Germline values: CDR1 SEHNR, CDR2 FQNEAQ (reference sequence). The CDR3 extends over 14 amino acids. Trimming removed 5 bases from V and 1 base from J; junction bases left unmatched: 3. The CDR3 DNA is TGTGCCAGCAGCCGCGGACAGGGGAACACTGAAGCTTTCTTT. This sequence encodes CASSRGQGNTEAFF.

This chain links TRBV9 with TRBJ2-3, with 9 bases fitting TRBD2. The CDR3 extends over 16 amino acids. Trimming removed 0 bases from V and 11 bases from J; junction bases left unmatched: 13. Germline assignment: CDR1 SGDLS and CDR2 YYNGEE. CDR3 DNA: TGTGCCAGCAGCGTAGATATTAGCGGGAGCATGGTAGGGCAGTATTTT. It specifies CASSVDISGSMVGQYF.

This sequence joins TRBV7-9 and TRBJ2-6; tentative D call: TRBD2 (6 bases). Trimming stripped 4 bases from V and 4 bases from J, with 17 bases between. The CDR3 contains 17 residues. The germline V gene encodes CDR1 SEHNR and CDR2 FQNEAQ (reference sequence). DNA of the CDR3: TGTGCCAGCAGCTCATACGGGAGAAAATGGGGGGCCAACGTCCTGACTTTC. This encodes CASSSYGRKWGANVLTF.